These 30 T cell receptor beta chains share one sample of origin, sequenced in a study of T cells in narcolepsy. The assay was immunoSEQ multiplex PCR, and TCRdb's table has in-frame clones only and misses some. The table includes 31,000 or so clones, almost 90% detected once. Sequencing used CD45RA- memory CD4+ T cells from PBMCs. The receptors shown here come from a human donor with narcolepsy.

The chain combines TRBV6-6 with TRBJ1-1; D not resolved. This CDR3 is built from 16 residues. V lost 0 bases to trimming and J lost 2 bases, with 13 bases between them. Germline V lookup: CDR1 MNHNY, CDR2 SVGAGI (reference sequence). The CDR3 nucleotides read TGTGCCAGCAGTTACTCGACGCTCGGATTAAACACTGAAGCTTTCTTT. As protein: CASSYSTLGLNTEAFF.

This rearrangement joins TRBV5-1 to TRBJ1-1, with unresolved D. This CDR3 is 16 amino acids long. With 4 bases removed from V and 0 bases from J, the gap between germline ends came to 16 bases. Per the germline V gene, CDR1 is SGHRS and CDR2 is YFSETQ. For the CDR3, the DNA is TGCGCCAGCAGCCTTCCCGCACCTGCCTTGAACACTGAAGCTTTCTTT. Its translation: CASSLPAPALNTEAFF.

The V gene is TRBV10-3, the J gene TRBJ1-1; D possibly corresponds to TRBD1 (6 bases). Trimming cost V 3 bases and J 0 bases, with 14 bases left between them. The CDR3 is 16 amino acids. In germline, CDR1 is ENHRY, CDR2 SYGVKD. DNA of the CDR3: TGTGCCATCAGTGACCCCGGGACACACATGAACACTGAAGCTTTCTTT. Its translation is CAISDPGTHMNTEAFF.

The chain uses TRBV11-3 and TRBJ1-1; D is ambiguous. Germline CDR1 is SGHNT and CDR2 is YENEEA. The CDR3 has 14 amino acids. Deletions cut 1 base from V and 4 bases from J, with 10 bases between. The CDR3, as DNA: TGTGCCAGCAGCTTAGGCCCCCAGAGCACTGAAGCTTTCTTT. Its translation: CASSLGPQSTEAFF.

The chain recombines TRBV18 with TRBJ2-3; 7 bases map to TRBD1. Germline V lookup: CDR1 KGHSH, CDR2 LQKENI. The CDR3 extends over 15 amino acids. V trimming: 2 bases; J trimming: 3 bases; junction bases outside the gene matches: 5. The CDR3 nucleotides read TGTGCCAGCTCACCAGGAGGCAGGGGGACAGATACGCAGTATTTT. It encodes CASSPGGRGTDTQYF.

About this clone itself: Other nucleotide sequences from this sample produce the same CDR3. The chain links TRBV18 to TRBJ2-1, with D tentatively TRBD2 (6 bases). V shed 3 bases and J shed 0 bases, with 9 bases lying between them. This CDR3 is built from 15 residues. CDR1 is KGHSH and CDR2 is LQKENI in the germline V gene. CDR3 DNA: TGTGCCAGCTCACCCGGGGGTGGCTCCTACAATGAGCAGTTCTTC. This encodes CASSPGGGSYNEQFF.

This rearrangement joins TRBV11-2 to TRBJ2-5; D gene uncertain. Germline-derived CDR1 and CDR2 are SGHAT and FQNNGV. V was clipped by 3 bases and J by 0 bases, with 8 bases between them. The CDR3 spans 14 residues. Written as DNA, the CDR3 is TGTGCCAGCAGCTTTTTTGGGAACCAAGAGACCCAGTACTTC. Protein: CASSFFGNQETQYF.

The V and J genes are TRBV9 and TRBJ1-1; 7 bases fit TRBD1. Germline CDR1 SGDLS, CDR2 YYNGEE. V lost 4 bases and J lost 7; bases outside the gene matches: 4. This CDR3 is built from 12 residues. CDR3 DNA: TGTGCCAGCAGCCTTAGACAGGGTGAAGCTTTCTTT. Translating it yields CASSLRQGEAFF.

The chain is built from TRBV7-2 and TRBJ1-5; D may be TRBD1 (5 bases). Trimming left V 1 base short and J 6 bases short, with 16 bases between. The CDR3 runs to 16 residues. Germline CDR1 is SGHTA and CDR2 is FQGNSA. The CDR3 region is CASSLDGGSVAQPQHF. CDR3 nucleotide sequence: TGTGCCAGCAGCTTAGATGGGGGGAGCGTAGCTCAGCCCCAGCATTTT.

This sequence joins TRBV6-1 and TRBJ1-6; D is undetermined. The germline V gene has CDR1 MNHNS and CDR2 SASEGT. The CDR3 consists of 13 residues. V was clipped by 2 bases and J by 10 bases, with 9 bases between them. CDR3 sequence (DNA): TGTGCCAGCAGTGAATGGGTCGGATCACCCCTCCACTTT. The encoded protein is CASSEWVGSPLHF.

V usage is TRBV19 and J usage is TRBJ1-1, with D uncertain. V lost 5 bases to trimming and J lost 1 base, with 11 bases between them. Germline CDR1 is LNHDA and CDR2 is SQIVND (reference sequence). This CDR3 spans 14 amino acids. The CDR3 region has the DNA TGTGCCAGTAGTGCCTATGGGCCGAACACTGAAGCTTTCTTT. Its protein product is CASSAYGPNTEAFF. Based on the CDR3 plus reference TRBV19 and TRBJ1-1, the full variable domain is DGGITQSPKYLFRKEGQNVTLSCEQNLNHDAMYWYRQDPGQGLRLIYYSQIVNDFQKGDIAEGYSVSREKKESFPLTVTSAQKNPTAFYLCASSAYGPNTEAFFGQGTRLTVV.

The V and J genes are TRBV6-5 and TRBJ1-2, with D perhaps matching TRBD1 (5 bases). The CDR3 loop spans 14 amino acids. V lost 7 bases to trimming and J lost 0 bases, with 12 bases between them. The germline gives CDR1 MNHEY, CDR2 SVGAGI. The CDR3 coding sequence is TGTGCCAGCACCTACCCGACAGCTAACTATGGCTACACCTTC. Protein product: CASTYPTANYGYTF.

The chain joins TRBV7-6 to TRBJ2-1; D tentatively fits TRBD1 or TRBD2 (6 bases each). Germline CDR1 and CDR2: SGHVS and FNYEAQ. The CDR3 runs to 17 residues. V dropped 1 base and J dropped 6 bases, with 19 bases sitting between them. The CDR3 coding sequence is TGTGCCAGCAGCTTAGGTCTGGGGGGCGCCGGGGTCAATGAGCAGTTCTTC. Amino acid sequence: CASSLGLGGAGVNEQFF.

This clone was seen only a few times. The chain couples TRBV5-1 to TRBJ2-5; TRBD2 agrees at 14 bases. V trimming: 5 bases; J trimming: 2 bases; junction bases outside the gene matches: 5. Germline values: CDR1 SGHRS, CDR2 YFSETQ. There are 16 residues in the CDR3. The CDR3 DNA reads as TGCGCCAGCAGGATGACTAGCGGGGGGGTGCAAGAGACCCAGTACTTC. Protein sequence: CASRMTSGGVQETQYF. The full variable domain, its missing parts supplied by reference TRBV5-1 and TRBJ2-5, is KAGVTQTPRYLIKTRGQQVTLSCSPISGHRSVSWYQQTPGQGLQFLFEYFSETQRNKGNFPGRFSGRQFSNSRSEMNVSTLELGDSALYLCASRMTSGGVQETQYFGPGTRLLVL.

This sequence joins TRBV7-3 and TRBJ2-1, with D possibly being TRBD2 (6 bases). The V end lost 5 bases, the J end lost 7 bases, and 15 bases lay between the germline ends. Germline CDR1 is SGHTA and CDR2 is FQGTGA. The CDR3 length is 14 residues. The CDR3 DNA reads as TGTGCCAGCAGCCCCCAGTCTAGCGCGAATGAGCAGTTCTTC. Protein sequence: CASSPQSSANEQFF.

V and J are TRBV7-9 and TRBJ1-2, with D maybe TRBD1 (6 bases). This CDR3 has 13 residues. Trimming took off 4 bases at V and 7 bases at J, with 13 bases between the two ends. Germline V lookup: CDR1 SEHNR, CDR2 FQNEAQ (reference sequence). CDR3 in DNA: TGTGCCAGCAGCTCCGCAGGGGTTTCTGGCTACACCTTC. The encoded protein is CASSSAGVSGYTF.

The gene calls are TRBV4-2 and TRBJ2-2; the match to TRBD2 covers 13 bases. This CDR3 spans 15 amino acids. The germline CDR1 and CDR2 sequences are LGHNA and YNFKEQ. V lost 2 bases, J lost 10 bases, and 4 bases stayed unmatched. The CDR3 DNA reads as TGTGCCAGCAGCCAAAAACTAGCGGGGGGGGTGGAGCTGTTTTTT. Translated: CASSQKLAGGVELFF.

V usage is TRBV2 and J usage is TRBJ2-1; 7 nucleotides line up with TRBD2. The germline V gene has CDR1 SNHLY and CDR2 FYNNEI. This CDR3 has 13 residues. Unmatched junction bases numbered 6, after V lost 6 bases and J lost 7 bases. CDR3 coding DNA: TGTGCCAGCAGCTTAGAGCGGGATAATGAGCAGTTCTTC. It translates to CASSLERDNEQFF.

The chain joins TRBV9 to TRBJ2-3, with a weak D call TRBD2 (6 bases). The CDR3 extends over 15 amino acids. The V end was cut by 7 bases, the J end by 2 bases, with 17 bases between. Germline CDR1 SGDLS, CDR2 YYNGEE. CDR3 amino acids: CASGGWGVHTDTQYF. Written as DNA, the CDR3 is TGTGCCAGCGGGGGATGGGGGGTACACACAGATACGCAGTATTTT.

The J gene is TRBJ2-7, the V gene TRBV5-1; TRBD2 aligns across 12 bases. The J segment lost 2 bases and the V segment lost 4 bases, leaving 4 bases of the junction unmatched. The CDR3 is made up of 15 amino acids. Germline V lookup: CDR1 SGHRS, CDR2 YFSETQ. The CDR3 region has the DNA TGCGCCAGCAGCACCGGACTAGCGGGGACCTACGAGCAGTACTTC. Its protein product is CASSTGLAGTYEQYF.

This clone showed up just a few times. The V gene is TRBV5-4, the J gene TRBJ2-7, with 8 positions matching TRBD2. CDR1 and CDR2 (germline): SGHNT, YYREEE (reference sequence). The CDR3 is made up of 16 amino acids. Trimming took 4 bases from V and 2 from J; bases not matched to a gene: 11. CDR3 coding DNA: TGTGCCAGCAGCCAAGAAACTAGCGGACTAACCTACGAGCAGTACTTC. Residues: CASSQETSGLTYEQYF.

This CDR3 reads CASSEFGSGGIPLTGELFF. CDR3 nucleotides: TGTGCCAGCAGTGAATTCGGTAGCGGGGGGATCCCTCTGACCGGGGAGCTGTTTTTT. The chain couples TRBV2 to TRBJ2-2, with 10 bases that match TRBD2. After removal of 2 bases from V and 5 bases from J, the junction contained 14 bases not matched to a gene. Germline loops: CDR1 SNHLY, CDR2 FYNNEI. The CDR3 consists of 19 residues. The full variable domain, in which reference TRBV2 and TRBJ2-2 provide the parts outside the CDR3, is EPEVTQTPSHQVTQMGQEVILRCVPISNHLYFYWYRQILGQKVEFLVSFYNNEISEKSEIFDDQFSVERPDGSNFTLKIRSTKLEDSAMYFCASSEFGSGGIPLTGELFFGEGSRLTVL.

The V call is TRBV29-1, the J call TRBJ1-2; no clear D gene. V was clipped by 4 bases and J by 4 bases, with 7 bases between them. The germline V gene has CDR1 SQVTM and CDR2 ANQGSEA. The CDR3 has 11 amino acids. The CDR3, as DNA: TGCAGCGTTGTTCGGTCCTATGGCTACACCTTC. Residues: CSVVRSYGYTF.

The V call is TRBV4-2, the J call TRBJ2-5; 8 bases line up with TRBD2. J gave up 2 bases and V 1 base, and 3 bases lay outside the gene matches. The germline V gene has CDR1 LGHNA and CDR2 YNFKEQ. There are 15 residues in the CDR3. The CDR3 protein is CASSQAIAGQETQYF. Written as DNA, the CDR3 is TGTGCCAGCAGCCAAGCCATAGCGGGGCAAGAGACCCAGTACTTC.

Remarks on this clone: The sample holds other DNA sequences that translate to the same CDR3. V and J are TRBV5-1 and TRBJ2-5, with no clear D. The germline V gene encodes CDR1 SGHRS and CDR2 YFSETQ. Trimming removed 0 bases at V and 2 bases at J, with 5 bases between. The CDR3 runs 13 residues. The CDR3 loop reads CASSLDTQETQYF. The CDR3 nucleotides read TGCGCCAGCAGCTTGGACACGCAAGAGACCCAGTACTTC.

The CDR3 nucleotides are TGTGCCTGGGGCAGGGGGGAAACCTATCAGCCCCAGCATTTT. This gives the protein CAWGRGETYQPQHF. This chain connects TRBV30 to TRBJ1-5; the match to TRBD1 covers 7 bases. J was trimmed by 5 bases and V by 5 bases; bases with no gene match: 9. This CDR3 has 14 amino acids. Germline lookup yields CDR1 GTSNPN and CDR2 SVGIG (reference sequence).

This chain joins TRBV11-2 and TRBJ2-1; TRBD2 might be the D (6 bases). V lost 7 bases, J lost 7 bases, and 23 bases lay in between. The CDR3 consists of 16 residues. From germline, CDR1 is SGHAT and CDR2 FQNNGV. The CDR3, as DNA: TGTGCCAGCATCCGAGGGGAGGCGCGGGGCGGAAATGAGCAGTTCTTC. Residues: CASIRGEARGGNEQFF.

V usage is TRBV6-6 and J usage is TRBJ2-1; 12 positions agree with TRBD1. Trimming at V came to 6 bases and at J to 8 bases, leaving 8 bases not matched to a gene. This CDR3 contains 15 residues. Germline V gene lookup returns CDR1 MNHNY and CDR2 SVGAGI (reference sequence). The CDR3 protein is CASRPPGQGAHEQFF. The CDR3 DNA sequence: TGTGCCAGCAGACCACCGGGACAGGGGGCGCATGAGCAGTTCTTC.

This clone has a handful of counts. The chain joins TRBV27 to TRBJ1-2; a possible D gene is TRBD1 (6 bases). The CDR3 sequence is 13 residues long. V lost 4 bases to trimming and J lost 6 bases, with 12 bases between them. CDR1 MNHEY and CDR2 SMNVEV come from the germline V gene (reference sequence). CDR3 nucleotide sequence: TGTGCCAGCAGTTCGTACAGGGAAAATGGCTACACCTTC. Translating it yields CASSSYRENGYTF.

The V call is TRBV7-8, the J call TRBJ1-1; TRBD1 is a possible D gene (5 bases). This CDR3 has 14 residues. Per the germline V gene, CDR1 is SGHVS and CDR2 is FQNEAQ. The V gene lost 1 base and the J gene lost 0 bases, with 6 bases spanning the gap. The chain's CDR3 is CASSLGTMNTEAFF. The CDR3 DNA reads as TGTGCCAGCAGCTTAGGGACAATGAACACTGAAGCTTTCTTT.